This TCR beta chain was captured by sequencing in a study of shared clonotypes between healthy human individuals. Regarding the study as a whole: Sequencing depth was a factor that was expected to affect clonotype sharing among donors. The small donor group covered limited genetic and exposure diversity.

None of the donors, who were healthy HIV-negative adults, had recently had acute infections or vaccinations. TCRdb's table, derived via immunoSEQ multiplex PCR, lists solely in-frame clones and lacks some. The sample has 2 million to 2.5 million clones; 92% are singletons. A word on this clone: Its antigen is undetermined.

The length of the CDR3 is 14 residues. V lost 6 bases to trimming and J lost 1 base; unmatched junction nucleotides: 3. CDR1 and CDR2 (germline): MNHEY, SVGAGI. The sequencing sample was made of naive CD4+ T cells from PBMCs. Subset given: CD45RA+ positively selected. This TCR was sampled from a man younger than 30 in good health. Some clones in this sample may be carry-over from other donors' samples. The chain links TRBV6-5 to TRBJ1-3; the match to TRBD1 covers 7 bases. The CDR3 is CASRRQGSGNTIYF. For the CDR3, the DNA is TGTGCCAGCAGGCGACAGGGTTCTGGAAACACCATATATTTT.